These 27 T cell receptor beta chains share one sample of origin, sequenced in a study of human T cells and chemical hapten exposure. TCRdb analysed the RACE reads with MiXCR anew, one entry per CDR3 protein. The sample has 180,000 or so distinct CDR3 sequences, around 20% seen once. Noted time point: patch test 1, 2 weeks after DPC sensitization. Treatment indicated: therapeutic diphenylcyclopropenone sensitization with weekly scalp DPC. The specimen was whole blood, collected in connection with sensitization to the hapten diphenylcyclopropenone (DPC). Receptor source: a woman in her fifties or sixties with alopecia areata. Some clones in this sample may be carry-over from other donors' samples.

CDR3: CSAVESSGNTIYF. CDR3 DNA sequence: TGCAGCGCCGTGGAGAGCTCTGGAAACACCATATATTTT. The chain recombines TRBV29-1 with TRBJ1-3; D ambiguous. The CDR3 length is 13 residues. Germline V CDR1 and CDR2: SQVTM, ANQGSEA. V lost 7 bases and J lost 0, with 10 bases in between. Supplemented by reference TRBV29-1 and TRBJ1-3, the full variable domain reads SAVISQKPSRDICQRGTSLTIQCQVDSQVTMMFWYRQQPGQSLTLIATANQGSEATYESGFVIDKFPISRPNLTFSTLTVSNMSPEDSSIYLCSAVESSGNTIYFGEGSWLTVV.

In this sample, this clonotype turned up a few times. The V call is TRBV11-2, the J call TRBJ2-2, with D perhaps TRBD1 (5 bases). The V and J ends lost 5 bases and 1 base respectively, with 11 bases between them. From germline, CDR1 is SGHAT and CDR2 FQNNGV. This CDR3 region has 15 residues. This CDR3 reads CASSPTAQNTGELFF. The CDR3 nucleotides read TGTGCCAGCAGCCCGACAGCGCAGAACACCGGGGAGCTGTTTTTT.

This clonotype was detected only a few times. The chain joins TRBV4-2 to TRBJ2-1; the D is unclear. CDR1 LGHNA and CDR2 YNFKEQ come from the germline V gene. The V end lost 0 bases, the J end lost 7 bases, and 7 bases lay between the germline ends. CDR3 length equals 13 residues. CDR3 loop: CASSQEAANEQFF. The CDR3 DNA reads TGTGCCAGCAGCCAAGAGGCAGCGAATGAGCAGTTCTTC.

The gene calls are TRBV29-1 and TRBJ2-5; 8 positions agree with TRBD1. With 3 bases clipped from V and 6 bases from J, the junction kept 6 bases outside the gene matches. CDR3 size: 13 residues. Germline values: CDR1 SQVTM, CDR2 ANQGSEA. The CDR3 DNA is TGCAGCGTTGAGACAGGGGCTGCCAAGACCCAGTACTTC. Its translation is CSVETGAAKTQYF.

In this sample, this clonotype turned up a few times. The chain has TRBV29-1 and TRBJ1-2; D unresolved. Trimming stripped 5 bases from V and 6 bases from J, with 19 bases between. Germline loops: CDR1 SQVTM, CDR2 ANQGSEA. The CDR3 spans 14 residues. CDR3 nucleotide sequence: TGCAGCGTTAGAGCTCAAGGGCGAGAGAATGGCTACACCTTC. Translating gives CSVRAQGRENGYTF. Filled out from reference TRBV29-1 and TRBJ1-2, the complete variable domain reads SAVISQKPSRDICQRGTSLTIQCQVDSQVTMMFWYRQQPGQSLTLIATANQGSEATYESGFVIDKFPISRPNLTFSTLTVSNMSPEDSSIYLCSVRAQGRENGYTFGSGTRLTVV.

This clonotype was counted at least ten times. The chain combines TRBV7-9 with TRBJ2-5, with D perhaps given as TRBD1 or TRBD2 (5 bases each). Germline V CDR1 and CDR2: SEHNR, FQNEAQ (reference sequence). CDR3 length: 16 amino acids. Trimming shortened V by 1 base and J by 1 base, and 13 bases separated the two germline ends. This CDR3 reads CASSLVLGTFQETQYF. The CDR3 DNA sequence: TGTGCCAGCAGCTTAGTTCTCGGGACCTTCCAAGAGACCCAGTACTTC. Looking up the rest from reference TRBV7-9 and TRBJ2-5 gives the full variable domain: DTGVSQNPRHKITKRGQNVTFRCDPISEHNRLYWYRQTLGQGPEFLTYFQNEAQLEKSRLLSDRFSAERPKGSFSTLEIQRTEQGDSAMYLCASSLVLGTFQETQYFGPGTRLLVL.

In its sample, this clonotype was seen a few times. The chain carries TRBV6-2 or TRBV6-3 and TRBJ1-4; D remains ambiguous. The V gene lost 7 bases and the J gene lost 4 bases, with 7 bases spanning the gap. This CDR3 is 12 amino acids long. CDR1 MNHEY and CDR2 SVGEGT come from the germline V gene. The CDR3, as DNA: TGTGCCAGCACTGGCAGTAATGAAAAACTGTTTTTT. Its translation: CASTGSNEKLFF.

This clonotype was observed a handful of times. V and J are TRBV3-1 and TRBJ2-5; D possibly corresponds to TRBD2 (6 bases). Between the trimmed V and J ends, which lost 2 bases and 1 base, there was a span of 8 bases. The CDR3 has 14 residues. The V gene's germline CDR1 is LGHDT and CDR2 YNNKEL (reference sequence). CDR3 residues: CASSQRTTQETQYF. The CDR3 DNA follows: TGTGCCAGCAGCCAAAGGACTACCCAAGAGACCCAGTACTTC.

The rearrangement joins TRBV11-2 to TRBJ1-6; 10 bases map to TRBD1. The CDR3 totals 17 residues. V lost 5 bases and J lost 4; bases outside the gene matches: 8. Per germline, CDR1 SGHAT and CDR2 FQNNGV. CDR3 protein: CASSTLTGGSYNSPLHF. DNA for the CDR3: TGTGCCAGCAGCACCCTGACAGGGGGCTCGTATAATTCACCCCTCCACTTT.

The chain is built from TRBV7-8 and TRBJ2-7; TRBD1 might be the D (5 bases). V was clipped by 5 bases and J by 7 bases, with 21 bases between them. Germline V gene data show CDR1 as SGHVS and CDR2 as FQNEAQ. The CDR3 spans 15 residues. The CDR3 DNA reads TGTGCCAGCAGCCTCCAGGGAATGGGCTTCGGGGAGCAGTACTTC. Residues: CASSLQGMGFGEQYF.

V gene TRBV21-1 combines with J gene TRBJ2-5; the table names TRBD1, a call not compared with the DNA. TRBV21-1 is tagged as a pseudogene. This CDR3 has 15 residues. The CDR3 here is CASSATRGRKETQYF. In nucleotides, the CDR3 is TGTGCCAGCAGCGCTACAAGGGGGCGGAAAGAGACCCAGTACTTC.

This clonotype was counted between two and nine times. The V call is TRBV2, the J call TRBJ1-6; 8 bases agree with TRBD1. Germline-derived CDR1 and CDR2 are SNHLY and FYNNEI. This CDR3 is 13 amino acids long. The junction had 5 bases not matched to a gene; V was cut back by 6 bases and J by 10 bases. The CDR3 DNA reads as TGTGCCAGCAGGGGAGGGGACAGGTCACCCCTCCACTTT. This encodes CASRGGDRSPLHF.

This clonotype was counted only a few times. The genes are TRBV20-1 and TRBJ2-3, with TRBD2 identical over 8 bases. The V segment lost 0 bases and the J segment 3 bases; nucleotides outside the gene matches: 14. The CDR3 loop spans 18 amino acids. Germline V gives CDR1 DFQATT, CDR2 SNEGSKA (reference sequence). The CDR3 sequence is CSAREAGARRFITDTQYF. Here the CDR3 DNA reads TGCAGTGCTAGAGAAGCGGGAGCTCGGCGGTTCATTACAGATACGCAGTATTTT.

This CDR3 is CASSVGGLAPDTQYF. The DNA of the CDR3 is TGTGCCAGCAGTGTAGGGGGACTAGCACCAGATACGCAGTATTTT. V and J are TRBV6-1 and TRBJ2-3; 9 bases are shared with TRBD2. The ends lost 4 bases at V and 4 bases at J; junction bases unmatched: 6. CDR1 and CDR2 from the germline V gene are MNHNS and SASEGT. The CDR3 has 15 amino acids.

There are a few counts of this clonotype. The gene calls are TRBV2 and TRBJ2-3, with unresolved D. CDR3 length equals 13 residues. V dropped 6 bases and J dropped 0 bases, with 7 bases sitting between them. Germline loops: CDR1 SNHLY, CDR2 FYNNEI. CDR3 sequence reads: CASRTTSTDTQYF. The CDR3 DNA reads as TGTGCCAGCAGGACCACTAGCACAGATACGCAGTATTTT.

Only a few counts were recorded for this clonotype. CDR3: CASSFNAGGIDTQYF. The CDR3 DNA reads TGTGCCAGCAGCTTTAACGCGGGAGGAATAGATACGCAGTATTTT. The chain carries TRBV7-2 and TRBJ2-3; 8 nucleotides align to TRBD2. CDR3 length: 15 amino acids. J lost 5 bases, V lost 3 bases, and 7 bases had no gene match. Germline assignment: CDR1 SGHTA and CDR2 FQGNSA.

The V call is TRBV20-1, the J call TRBJ2-1; 10 nucleotides line up with TRBD2. With 8 bases clipped from V and 0 bases from J, the junction kept 13 bases outside the gene matches. The CDR3 covers 17 residues. The germline V gene has CDR1 DFQATT and CDR2 SNEGSKA (reference sequence). As DNA, the CDR3 is TGCAGTCCAGGGCGTAGCGGGAGGCCGAGCTCCTACAATGAGCAGTTCTTC. Encoded protein: CSPGRSGRPSSYNEQFF.

The genes are TRBV24-1 and TRBJ1-5, with D possibly matching TRBD1 (5 bases). V was clipped by 4 bases and J by 4 bases, with 10 bases between them. The germline V gene encodes CDR1 KGHDR and CDR2 SFDVKD. The CDR3 is made up of 14 amino acids. CDR3 nucleotides: TGTGCCACCAGTGAAAACGGGGGGAATCAGCCCCAGCATTTT. Translation gives CATSENGGNQPQHF.

V usage is TRBV12-3 or TRBV12-4 and J usage is TRBJ2-4, with TRBD1 as a possible D gene (5 bases). Trimming pared 6 bases from V and 9 bases from J, leaving 9 bases between. This CDR3 is built from 11 residues. CDR3 nucleotides: TGTGCCAGCAGGTACCAGGGCATTCAGTACTTC. Encoded protein: CASRYQGIQYF.

This clonotype was counted a few times. This chain links TRBV5-1 with TRBJ1-2; TRBD1 is a possible D gene (6 bases). The CDR3 length is 12 residues. V dropped 2 bases and J dropped 10 bases, with 12 bases sitting between them. The germline CDR1 and CDR2 sequences are SGHRS and YFSETQ. The CDR3 loop reads CASSLGGQLYTF. The CDR3 nucleotides are TGCGCCAGCAGCTTAGGAGGACAGCTCTACACCTTC.

The chain employs TRBV29-1 and TRBJ2-7; 8 bases fit TRBD1. In germline, CDR1 is SQVTM, CDR2 ANQGSEA. V was clipped by 6 bases and J by 6 bases; unmatched bases: 7. This CDR3 is built from 12 residues. CDR3 DNA sequence: TGCAGCGTGCCCGGGACAGGTTCCGAGCAGTACTTC. It translates to CSVPGTGSEQYF.

The J gene is TRBJ1-5, the V gene TRBV2, with TRBD1 as a possible D gene (5 bases). Trimming took 5 bases from V and 6 from J, leaving 14 bases between them. Germline-derived CDR1 and CDR2 are SNHLY and FYNNEI. This CDR3 region has 14 residues. As DNA, the CDR3 is TGTGCCAGCAGTATGGTGGCAGGGAGTCAGCCCCAGCATTTT. Translated: CASSMVAGSQPQHF.

The CDR3 DNA sequence: TGCAGCGTTGCCAGCGGCCTAAGAACCGGGGAGCTGTTTTTT. This codes for CSVASGLRTGELFF. This chain links TRBV29-1 with TRBJ2-2, with D possibly matching TRBD2 (5 bases). The V and J ends lost 4 bases and 5 bases respectively, with 14 bases between them. CDR1 is SQVTM and CDR2 is ANQGSEA in the germline V gene. This CDR3 region has 14 residues.

The V call is TRBV3-1, the J call TRBJ2-5; D uncertain. The CDR3 is made up of 13 amino acids. Trimming took 8 bases from V and 3 from J, leaving 13 bases between them. CDR1 is LGHDT, CDR2 YNNKEL, per germline (reference sequence). CDR3 sequence reads: CASGKEFKETQYF. The CDR3 DNA follows: TGTGCCAGCGGTAAGGAGTTTAAAGAGACCCAGTACTTC.

The chain couples TRBV30 to TRBJ1-3; D not resolved. V was clipped by 4 bases and J by 3 bases, with 10 bases between them. The CDR3 consists of 13 residues. Looked up from germline, CDR1 is GTSNPN and CDR2 is SVGIG (reference sequence). The CDR3 loop reads CAWKRGGGNTIYF. The DNA for the CDR3 is TGTGCCTGGAAGCGGGGTGGTGGAAACACCATATATTTT.

CDR3 sequence (DNA): TGCGCCAGCAGCATAGGACTAGCGGGAAACAATGAGCAGTTCTTC. Amino acid sequence: CASSIGLAGNNEQFF. The chain is built from TRBV10-1 and TRBJ2-1, with TRBD2 matching over 12 bases. This CDR3 is 15 amino acids long. Germline loops: CDR1 WNHNN, CDR2 SYGVQD (reference sequence). Trimming removed 6 bases from V and 5 bases from J; junction bases left unmatched: 5.

The V and J genes are TRBV20-1 and TRBJ1-5; maybe TRBD1 (5 bases). The CDR3 spans 13 residues. Deletions cut 3 bases from V and 4 bases from J, with 10 bases between. Germline-derived CDR1 and CDR2 are DFQATT and SNEGSKA (reference sequence). The CDR3 sequence: CSARGDLNQPQHF. The DNA for the CDR3 is TGCAGTGCTAGGGGGGACCTAAATCAGCCCCAGCATTTT.